This T cell receptor beta chain was sequenced during a study of T cell responses to AZD1222 COVID-19 vaccine. This CDR3 contains 15 residues. Trimming pared 0 bases from V and 4 bases from J, leaving 12 bases between. Germline V gene lookup returns CDR1 LGHDT and CDR2 YNNKEL (reference sequence). Sequencing was performed with immunoSEQ multiplex PCR; in TCRdb, only in-frame clones are kept and a portion is missing. The table has 75,000 to 80,000 clones, approximately 80% seen once. The chain is built from TRBV3-1 (or the pseudogene TRBV3-2) and TRBJ1-2; maybe TRBD1 (5 bases). This receptor was taken from an adult who received the MenACWY meningococcal vaccine as a control. Material: peripheral blood, obtained 28 days after the second dose of the MenACWY control vaccine. The DNA for the CDR3 is TGTGCCAGCAGCCAAGACGGGGGGGTCCTCTATGGCTACACCTTC. Its translation is CASSQDGGVLYGYTF.